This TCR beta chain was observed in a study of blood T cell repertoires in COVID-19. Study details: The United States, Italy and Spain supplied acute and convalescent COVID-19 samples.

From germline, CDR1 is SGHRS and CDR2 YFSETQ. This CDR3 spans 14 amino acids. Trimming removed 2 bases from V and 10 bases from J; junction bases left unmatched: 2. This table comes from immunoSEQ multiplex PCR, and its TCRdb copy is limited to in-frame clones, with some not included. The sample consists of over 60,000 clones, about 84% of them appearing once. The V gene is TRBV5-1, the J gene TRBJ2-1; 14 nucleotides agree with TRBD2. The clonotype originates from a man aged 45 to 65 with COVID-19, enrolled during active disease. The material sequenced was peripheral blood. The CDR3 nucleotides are TGCGCCAGCAGCTTAGGACTAGCGGGGGGCGAGCAGTTCTTC. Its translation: CASSLGLAGGEQFF. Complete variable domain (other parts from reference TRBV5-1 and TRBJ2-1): KAGVTQTPRYLIKTRGQQVTLSCSPISGHRSVSWYQQTPGQGLQFLFEYFSETQRNKGNFPGRFSGRQFSNSRSEMNVSTLELGDSALYLCASSLGLAGGEQFFGPGTRLTVL.